This T cell receptor beta chain originates from a study of graft-versus-host responses after intestinal transplantation. Study-level information: Tacrolimus and steroids were given for around three years to all recipients after anti-thymocyte globulin induction.

The ends were cut back, 4 bases at V and 11 bases at J, with 9 bases in the middle. Germline V gives CDR1 PRHDT, CDR2 FYEKMQ (reference sequence). This CDR3 spans 12 amino acids. General study results and limits: Peak circulating GvH clone levels tracked with early post-transplant HvG declines.

To note about this clone: Its matching antigen is unknown.

Sequenced by immunoSEQ multiplex PCR; TCRdb stores in-frame clones only, minus some. In the table there are approximately 37,000 clones, 80% to 95% of which are singletons. This chain connects TRBV13 to TRBJ1-6; unclear D gene. The specimen was PBMCs, collected around 720 days after intestinal transplantation. The clonotype comes from a human patient who received an intestinal transplant, so some T cells may come from the graft donor. As DNA, the CDR3 is TGTGCCAGCAGCTCCCGAGGAGCACCCCTCCACTTT. Translation gives CASSSRGAPLHF.